The 6 T cell receptor beta chains below come from one sample, sequenced in a study of cytomegalovirus exposure and HLA in healthy donors. The PCR was carried out with 60 Vbeta primers and 13 Jbeta primers. Assay used: immunoSEQ multiplex PCR; TCRdb lists only in-frame clones, some missing. The table has 150,000 to 200,000 clones, roughly 87% seen once. Sample: PBMCs. These receptors were collected from a man aged 45 to 65 in good health and CMV-seronegative.

The count of this clone is one. This chain connects TRBV19 to TRBJ1-2; no firm D call. CDR3 length: 14 amino acids. The germline CDR1 and CDR2 sequences are LNHDA and SQIVND (reference sequence). The V and J ends lost 8 bases and 3 bases respectively, with 16 bases between them. The CDR3 protein is CASGLTDYYYGYTF. In DNA, the CDR3 is TGTGCCAGTGGACTTACGGATTACTACTATGGCTACACCTTC.

The V and J genes are TRBV7-9 and TRBJ2-7; D unresolved. Trimming pared 5 bases from V and 1 base from J, leaving 9 bases between. CDR1 and CDR2 from the germline V gene are SEHNR and FQNEAQ (reference sequence). The CDR3 spans 13 residues. DNA of the CDR3: TGTGCCAGCAGCCCGACACCGTCCTACGAGCAGTACTTC. It encodes CASSPTPSYEQYF.

The chain carries TRBV4-2 and TRBJ1-2; 11 nucleotides align to TRBD1. This CDR3 is built from 15 residues. Unmatched junction bases numbered 4, after V lost 0 bases and J lost 7 bases. Germline V lookup: CDR1 LGHNA, CDR2 YNFKEQ. CDR3 sequence (DNA): TGTGCCAGCAGCCAAGATTGGGGGACAGGGGGTGGCTACACCTTC. Its translation: CASSQDWGTGGGYTF.

As regards this clone: One end of the junction is discordant with germline, which a read error may explain. This rearrangement joins TRBV7-9 to TRBJ2-2, with no clear D. CDR1 and CDR2 (germline): SEHNR, FQNEAQ (reference sequence). This CDR3 is built from 11 residues. This CDR3 is CSSRQRGELFF. The CDR3 nucleotides read TGTTCCAGCCGCCAGCGCGGGGAGCTGTTTTTT. The whole variable domain, filled in from reference TRBV7-9 and TRBJ2-2, reads DTGVSQNPRHKITKRGQNVTFRCDPISEHNRLYWYRQTLGQGPEFLTYFQNEAQLEKSRLLSDRFSAERPKGSFSTLEIQRTEQGDSAMYLCSSRQRGELFFGEGSRLTVL.

The chain employs TRBV5-6 and TRBJ2-7, with 7 bases matching TRBD1. CDR1 SGHDT and CDR2 YYEEEE come from the germline V gene. Trimming at V came to 4 bases and at J to 0 bases, leaving 7 bases not matched to a gene. The CDR3 is made up of 15 amino acids. CDR3 nucleotides: TGTGCCAGCAGCAGACAGGGCCTAGGCTCCTACGAGCAGTACTTC. It is translated as CASSRQGLGSYEQYF.

The genes are TRBV6-5 and TRBJ2-3, with 8 bases that match TRBD1. V lost 4 bases and J lost 12; bases outside the gene matches: 3. The germline V gene encodes CDR1 MNHEY and CDR2 SVGAGI. This CDR3 is built from 11 residues. The CDR3 spells CASSSGQVQYF. The CDR3 bases are TGTGCCAGCAGTTCGGGACAGGTTCAGTATTTT.